This is a list of T cell receptor beta chains from one sample in a study of cytomegalovirus exposure and HLA in healthy donors. The assay was immunoSEQ multiplex PCR, and TCRdb's table has in-frame clones only and misses some. This table has about 180,000 clones, around four fifths appearing once. The sequenced material came from PBMCs. The source is a woman in her fifties or sixties in good health and CMV-seropositive. CDR3s include the opening cysteine and the closing phenylalanine or tryptophan. The D gene is left open where the match is weak. Rows give clone size only sometimes, using once, few, many, or a class for an expanded clone.

CDR3 protein: CSVGRDYEQYF
CDR3 DNA: TGCAGCGTAGGACGGGACTACGAGCAGTACTTC
D gene: .
V gene: TRBV29-1
J gene: TRBJ2-7
clone size: .

CDR3 protein: CASSVESGGRYEQYF
CDR3 DNA: TGTGCCAGCAGCGTAGAGAGCGGGGGAAGGTACGAGCAGTACTTC
D gene: TRBD2
V gene: TRBV9
J gene: TRBJ2-7
clone size: .

CDR3 protein: CASSQGTGHRYTF
CDR3 DNA: TGTGCCAGCAGCCAAGGGACAGGGCACCGCTACACCTTC
D gene: TRBD1
V gene: TRBV14
J gene: TRBJ1-2
clone size: .

CDR3 protein: CASSIGLAQETQYF
CDR3 DNA: TGTGCCAGTAGTATTGGGCTAGCGCAAGAGACCCAGTACTTC
D gene: .
V gene: TRBV19
J gene: TRBJ2-5
clone size: .

CDR3 protein: CASSYAVSEPYEQYF
CDR3 DNA: TGTGCCAGCAGTTACGCGGTTAGCGAACCCTACGAGCAGTACTTC
D gene: .
V gene: TRBV6-5
J gene: TRBJ2-7
clone size: .

CDR3 protein: CASRSQGGYGYTF
CDR3 DNA: TGTGCCAGCAGGTCACAGGGGGGCTATGGCTACACCTTC
D gene: TRBD1
V gene: TRBV28
J gene: TRBJ1-2
clone size: .

CDR3 protein: CASSTQAAGANVLTF
CDR3 DNA: TGTGCCAGCAGTACCCAGGCAGCTGGGGCCAACGTCCTGACTTTC
D gene: .
V gene: TRBV6-5
J gene: TRBJ2-6
clone size: .

CDR3 protein: CATSRGTGLNQPQHF
CDR3 DNA: TGTGCCACCAGCAGGGGGACAGGACTGAATCAGCCCCAGCATTTT
D gene: TRBD1
V gene: TRBV15
J gene: TRBJ1-5
clone size: .

CDR3 protein: CASSLRQGNTEAFF
CDR3 DNA: TGTGCCAGCAGCCTCCGACAGGGGAACACTGAAGCTTTCTTT
D gene: TRBD1
V gene: TRBV7-2
J gene: TRBJ1-1
clone size: few

CDR3 protein: CASSLAAGGRSSNQPQHF
CDR3 DNA: TGTGCCAGCAGCTTAGCGGCAGGGGGGCGATCTAGCAATCAGCCCCAGCATTTT
D gene: TRBD1
V gene: TRBV7-9
J gene: TRBJ1-5
clone size: few

CDR3 protein: CASSLDRDGIQYF
CDR3 DNA: TGTGCCAGCAGCCTAGACAGGGATGGCATTCAGTACTTC
D gene: TRBD1
V gene: TRBV5-4
J gene: TRBJ2-4
clone size: .

CDR3 protein: CASTSTGDRIDEQFF
CDR3 DNA: TGTGCCAGCACCTCGACAGGGGATCGTATCGATGAGCAGTTCTTC
D gene: TRBD1
V gene: TRBV6-1
J gene: TRBJ2-1
clone size: .

CDR3 protein: CASSGEDRDDGYTF
CDR3 DNA: TGTGCCAGCAGTGGAGAGGACAGGGACGATGGCTACACCTTC
D gene: TRBD1
V gene: TRBV28
J gene: TRBJ1-2
clone size: .

CDR3 protein: CASSPPLAGGLKDTQYF
CDR3 DNA: TGTGCCAGCAGCCCCCCCCTAGCGGGGGGGCTAAAAGATACGCAGTATTTT
D gene: TRBD2
V gene: TRBV7-9
J gene: TRBJ2-3
clone size: .

CDR3 protein: CASSLFIASGYNEQFF
CDR3 DNA: TGTGCCAGCAGCTTATTCATAGCTAGCGGCTACAATGAGCAGTTCTTC
D gene: TRBD2
V gene: TRBV7-2
J gene: TRBJ2-1
clone size: .

CDR3 protein: CASRPGTGAYEQYF
CDR3 DNA: TGTGCCAGCAGACCCGGGACAGGTGCCTACGAGCAGTACTTC
D gene: TRBD1
V gene: TRBV7-2
J gene: TRBJ2-7
clone size: .

CDR3 protein: CSVSLTDTQYF
CDR3 DNA: TGCAGCGTCTCACTCACAGATACGCAGTATTTT
D gene: .
V gene: TRBV29-1
J gene: TRBJ2-3
clone size: .

CDR3 protein: CASSLAPTGRLGVRGYTF
CDR3 DNA: TGTGCCAGCAGCTTAGCCCCAACAGGCCGTCTAGGGGTTAGAGGCTACACCTTC
D gene: .
V gene: TRBV7-2
J gene: TRBJ1-2
clone size: .

CDR3 protein: CAVSRGLSNEQFF
CDR3 DNA: TGTGCAGTTAGTCGGGGACTTTCGAATGAGCAGTTCTTC
D gene: .
V gene: TRBV19
J gene: TRBJ2-1
clone size: many

CDR3 protein: CSVEPGPYEQYF
CDR3 DNA: TGCAGCGTTGAGCCAGGCCCATACGAGCAGTACTTC
D gene: .
V gene: TRBV29-1
J gene: TRBJ2-7
clone size: once

CDR3 protein: CASSLPSGGPYEQYF
CDR3 DNA: TGTGCCAGCAGTTTACCTAGCGGGGGACCCTACGAGCAGTACTTC
D gene: TRBD2
V gene: TRBV28
J gene: TRBJ2-7
clone size: .

CDR3 protein: CASSFGQQETQYF
CDR3 DNA: TGTGCCAGCAGTTTCGGACAGCAAGAGACCCAGTACTTC
D gene: .
V gene: TRBV27
J gene: TRBJ2-5
clone size: .

CDR3 protein: CASLGNRGSNYGYTF
CDR3 DNA: TGTGCCAGTCTCGGGAACAGGGGATCGAACTATGGCTACACCTTC
D gene: TRBD1
V gene: TRBV5-4
J gene: TRBJ1-2
clone size: .

CDR3 protein: CASSYSSGSPYEQYF
CDR3 DNA: TGTGCCAGCAGTTACTCGTCAGGGTCTCCCTACGAGCAGTACTTC
D gene: .
V gene: TRBV6-5
J gene: TRBJ2-7
clone size: .

CDR3 protein: CASSFAGVGLDTQYF
CDR3 DNA: TGTGCCAGCAGTTTCGCGGGAGTTGGGTTAGATACGCAGTATTTT
D gene: TRBD2
V gene: TRBV28
J gene: TRBJ2-3
clone size: .

CDR3 protein: CASSLAAGVHYEQYF
CDR3 DNA: TGTGCCAGCAGCTTAGCGGCGGGCGTTCACTACGAGCAGTACTTC
D gene: .
V gene: TRBV7-2
J gene: TRBJ2-7
clone size: .

CDR3 protein: CAGTGDNEQFF
CDR3 DNA: TGCGCCGGTACAGGGGACAATGAGCAGTTCTTC
D gene: TRBD1
V gene: TRBV5-1
J gene: TRBJ2-1
clone size: few

CDR3 protein: CASKDRGLFESMNTEAFF
CDR3 DNA: TGTGCCAGCAAAGACAGGGGGCTTTTCGAGTCCATGAACACTGAAGCTTTCTTT
D gene: TRBD1
V gene: TRBV27
J gene: TRBJ1-1
clone size: few

CDR3 protein: CASRQGYQETQYF
CDR3 DNA: TGTGCCAGCAGACAGGGGTACCAAGAGACCCAGTACTTC
D gene: TRBD1
V gene: TRBV6-5
J gene: TRBJ2-5
clone size: .

CDR3 protein: CVAGGVLNTGELFF
CDR3 DNA: TGTGTAGCGGGAGGGGTCTTGAACACCGGGGAGCTGTTTTTT
D gene: TRBD2
V gene: TRBV28
J gene: TRBJ2-2
clone size: .

CDR3 protein: CASSLTKSENIQYF
CDR3 DNA: TGTGCCAGCAGCTTGACAAAATCCGAAAACATTCAGTACTTC
D gene: .
V gene: TRBV7-2
J gene: TRBJ2-4
clone size: .

CDR3 protein: CASSLGQNYGYTF
CDR3 DNA: TGCGCCAGCAGCTTGGGGCAGAACTATGGCTACACCTTC
D gene: .
V gene: TRBV5-1
J gene: TRBJ1-2
clone size: few

CDR3 protein: CASSIVRLAEQFF
CDR3 DNA: TGTGCCAGTAGTATAGTGAGACTAGCGGAGCAGTTCTTC
D gene: TRBD2
V gene: TRBV19
J gene: TRBJ2-1
clone size: once

CDR3 protein: CASSQGGGLAGGPEEQYF
CDR3 DNA: TGTGCCAGCAGCCAAGGGGGGGGACTAGCGGGAGGGCCAGAAGAGCAGTACTTC
D gene: TRBD2
V gene: TRBV4-2
J gene: TRBJ2-7
clone size: .

CDR3 protein: CASSPSTGYETQYF
CDR3 DNA: TGTGCCAGCAGCCCCTCGACAGGGTACGAGACCCAGTACTTC
D gene: TRBD1
V gene: TRBV7-9
J gene: TRBJ2-5
clone size: .

CDR3 protein: CASSFIPLGTDTQYF
CDR3 DNA: TGTGCCAGCAGTTTTATCCCACTAGGCACAGATACGCAGTATTTT
D gene: .
V gene: TRBV27
J gene: TRBJ2-3
clone size: .

CDR3 protein: CATLTQGAEAFF
CDR3 DNA: TGTGCCACCCTAACACAGGGGGCTGAAGCTTTCTTT
D gene: TRBD1
V gene: TRBV28
J gene: TRBJ1-1
clone size: .

CDR3 protein: CASSRGLELYEQYF
CDR3 DNA: TGCGCCAGCAGCCGGGGACTAGAGCTCTACGAGCAGTACTTC
D gene: TRBD2
V gene: TRBV5-1
J gene: TRBJ2-7
clone size: .

CDR3 protein: CASAVQGYEQYF
CDR3 DNA: TGTGCTAGCGCCGTACAGGGCTACGAGCAGTACTTC
D gene: .
V gene: TRBV2
J gene: TRBJ2-7
clone size: .

CDR3 protein: CAGEGGSSYNEQFF
CDR3 DNA: TGTGCCGGCGAGGGGGGGAGCTCCTACAATGAGCAGTTCTTC
D gene: .
V gene: TRBV2
J gene: TRBJ2-1
clone size: few

CDR3 protein: CASTTSVLVRNEQFF
CDR3 DNA: TGTGCCAGCACCACTAGCGTTCTGGTAAGGAATGAGCAGTTCTTC
D gene: TRBD2
V gene: TRBV27
J gene: TRBJ2-1
clone size: .

CDR3 protein: CASRAPNTGELFF
CDR3 DNA: TGTGCCAGCAGGGCTCCGAACACCGGGGAGCTGTTTTTT
D gene: .
V gene: TRBV6-1
J gene: TRBJ2-2
clone size: .